A single sample gave rise to the 32 T cell receptor beta chains below, sequenced in a study of regulatory T cells in long-lasting Graves disease. Through Arm-PCR of CDR3 regions and iRepertoire HTBI primers, TCR beta libraries were built. TCRdb re-called the multiplex PCR reads with MiXCR, one entry per CDR3 protein. The sample holds 350,000 to 450,000 distinct CDR3 sequences, around 23% seen once. This sample's time point: persistent/refractory GD, antithyroid drugs over 5 years with positive TRAb. The TCR library was made from RNA extracted from PBMCs. The specimen comprised peripheral blood mononuclear cells (PBMCs), sampled when the disease was refractory, from a patient treated with antithyroid drugs. Receptors originate from a female donor with Graves disease.

This clonotype was found many times. The rearrangement joins TRBV28 to TRBJ2-7; D unclear. The CDR3 runs to 15 residues. Looked up from germline, CDR1 is MDHEN and CDR2 is SYDVKM. V dropped 5 bases and J dropped 6 bases, with 20 bases sitting between them. In DNA form, the CDR3 reads TGTGCCAGCAGTCCACCGACGGTTCGTCTTAGCGAGCAGTACTTC. This sequence encodes CASSPPTVRLSEQYF.

This clonotype was counted many times. J is TRBJ1-1 and V is TRBV11-2; TRBD1 is a possible D gene (6 bases). V gave up 4 bases and J gave up 4 bases, with 13 bases separating them. This CDR3 spans 14 amino acids. CDR1 SGHAT and CDR2 FQNNGV come from the germline V gene. The CDR3 coding sequence is TGTGCCAGCAGCTCACAGGGTTGGGGCACTGAAGCTTTCTTT. Translating gives CASSSQGWGTEAFF.

About this clonotype: A much larger clone differs by one base, so this may be a read error. The genes are TRBV5-1 and TRBJ2-7; D tentatively fits TRBD1 or TRBD2 (5 bases each). The CDR3 contains 11 residues. Per germline, CDR1 SGHRS and CDR2 YFSETQ. Trimming took 5 bases from V and 6 from J, leaving 9 bases between them. CDR3 nucleotide sequence: TGCGCCAGCAGGGGGGACCGCGAGCAGTACTTC. It translates to CASRGDREQYF. Together with reference TRBV5-1 and TRBJ2-7, the CDR3 gives the full variable domain: KAGVTQTPRYLIKTRGQQVTLSCSPISGHRSVSWYQQTPGQGLQFLFEYFSETQRNKGNFPGRFSGRQFSNSRSEMNVSTLELGDSALYLCASRGDREQYFGPGTRLTVT.

The genes are TRBV29-1 and TRBJ2-5; D is perhaps TRBD1 or TRBD2 (5 bases each). The CDR3 consists of 12 residues. Trimming shortened V by 7 bases and J by 5 bases, and 14 bases separated the two germline ends. The germline gives CDR1 SQVTM, CDR2 ANQGSEA. CDR3 DNA: TGCAGCGGGGGACGCCTTTGGGAGACCCAGTACTTC. Its protein product is CSGGRLWETQYF.

In this sample, this clonotype turned up a few times. Since a much larger clone is just one base distant, this may be a read error. The V call is TRBV7-2, the J call TRBJ1-1; D uncertain. Germline CDR1 reads SGHTA; CDR2 reads FQGNSA. This CDR3 comprises 15 residues. CDR3 amino acids: CAGSPGAEGNTEAFF. The CDR3 DNA is TGTGCCGGCAGCCCAGGAGCGGAGGGGAACACTGAAGCTTTCTTT.

With regard to this clonotype: A much larger clone is a single base away; this may be a read error. This chain links TRBV27 with TRBJ2-1; 9 bases agree with TRBD2. The CDR3 consists of 15 residues. The trim removed 5 bases at V and 5 bases at J, leaving 7 bases unmatched. Germline V gives CDR1 MNHEY, CDR2 SMNVEV (reference sequence). The CDR3 nucleotides read TGTGCCAGCAGTAGGTTGACTAGCGGAAACAATGAGCAGTTCTTC. Its translation is CASSRLTSGNNEQFF.

The chain combines TRBV4-1 with TRBJ2-1; the match to TRBD2 covers 12 bases. Per germline, CDR1 MGHRA and CDR2 YSYEKL. The V and J ends lost 0 bases and 9 bases, in that order; junction bases with no gene match: 6. CDR3 length equals 16 residues. The DNA for the CDR3 is TGCGCCAGCAGCCAAGAGACTAGCGGGAGCAACAGTGAGCAGTTCTTC. Translation: CASSQETSGSNSEQFF.

This clonotype has a handful of counts. The chain uses TRBV28 and TRBJ2-7; D possibly uses TRBD1 or TRBD2 (5 bases each). Trimming took 6 bases from V and 2 from J, leaving 17 bases between them. This CDR3 has 15 residues. Per the germline V gene, CDR1 is MDHEN and CDR2 is SYDVKM. CDR3 protein: CASRLTGAPTYEQYF. As DNA, the CDR3 is TGTGCCAGCAGACTCACCGGGGCGCCTACCTACGAGCAGTACTTC.

This clonotype has a count of ten or more. This chain uses TRBV2 with TRBJ1-5; D is ambiguous. The V end was cut by 5 bases, the J end by 1 base, with 9 bases between. Germline-derived CDR1 and CDR2 are SNHLY and FYNNEI. This CDR3 has 14 residues. CDR3 residues: CASSPSRSNQPQHF. The DNA for the CDR3 is TGTGCCAGCAGTCCATCAAGGAGCAATCAGCCCCAGCATTTT.

This clonotype showed up many times. The gene calls are TRBV20-1 and TRBJ2-7; D not resolved. V was shortened by 1 base and J by 1 base, with 11 bases between the two germline ends. Per the germline V gene, CDR1 is DFQATT and CDR2 is SNEGSKA (reference sequence). This CDR3 contains 14 residues. CDR3: CSARARTVSYEQYF. The CDR3, as DNA: TGCAGTGCTAGAGCTCGGACGGTTTCCTACGAGCAGTACTTC.

This clonotype was seen a handful of times. This rearrangement joins TRBV19 to TRBJ2-7, with 7 bases lining up with TRBD2. The CDR3 sequence is 13 residues long. The germline gives CDR1 LNHDA, CDR2 SQIVND (reference sequence). V shed 5 bases, J shed 3 bases, and the junction held 4 bases outside the gene matches. Here the CDR3 reads CASSFGTIYEQYF. The CDR3 DNA sequence: TGTGCCAGTAGTTTCGGGACTATCTACGAGCAGTACTTC.

There are many counts of this clonotype. The chain carries TRBV12-3 or TRBV12-4 and TRBJ2-2, with TRBD1 matching 12 bases. V dropped 5 bases and J dropped 4; count of bases not matched to a gene: 11. This CDR3 is built from 18 residues. In DNA, the CDR3 is TGTGCCAGCAGTACCCGGGACAGGGGGCAACGGGGCACCGGGGAGCTGTTTTTT. It yields the protein CASSTRDRGQRGTGELFF.

The chain links TRBV3-1 to TRBJ2-1; no firm D call. Per germline, CDR1 LGHDT and CDR2 YNNKEL (reference sequence). Trimming took 1 base from V and 6 from J, leaving 10 bases between them. The CDR3 loop spans 14 amino acids. In nucleotides, the CDR3 is TGTGCCAGCAGCCAAGGGTTCACGGTCAATGAGCAGTTCTTC. Translated, it gives CASSQGFTVNEQFF.

With respect to this clonotype: This may arise from a read error, as a much more abundant clone is one base away. The conserved final phenylalanine or tryptophan is absent from the CDR3, which likely points to a read error. The chain employs TRBV28 and TRBJ1-4, with D maybe TRBD1 (5 bases). The CDR3 extends over 15 amino acids. V was shortened by 5 bases and J by 6 bases, with 16 bases between the two germline ends. Germline assignment: CDR1 MDHEN and CDR2 SYDVKM. This CDR3 is CASSDPRDGYEKLFL. For the CDR3, the DNA is TGTGCCAGCAGTGATCCCCGGGACGGCTATGAAAAACTGTTTCTT.

Ten or more counts support this clonotype. The chain has TRBV7-6 and TRBJ2-2, with D hard to call. The germline V gene encodes CDR1 SGHVS and CDR2 FNYEAQ. The CDR3 extends over 15 amino acids. The V and J ends lost 0 bases and 1 base respectively, with 6 bases between them. CDR3 sequence: CASSLAVRNTGELFF. CDR3 nucleotide sequence: TGTGCCAGCAGCTTAGCGGTCAGGAACACCGGGGAGCTGTTTTTT.

This clonotype was detected ten times or more. The V and J genes are TRBV10-3 and TRBJ2-2; perhaps TRBD2 as D (6 bases). The CDR3 has 12 residues. V was shortened by 5 bases and J by 5 bases, with 6 bases between the two germline ends. CDR1 and CDR2 from the germline V gene are ENHRY and SYGVKD. The DNA for the CDR3 is TGTGCCATCAGTCTAGCGACCGGGGAGCTGTTTTTT. Translating it yields CAISLATGELFF.

This clonotype was observed a few times. The chain has TRBV3-1 and TRBJ2-7, with 8 bases fitting TRBD2. The V gene end was trimmed by 2 bases and the J gene end by 6 bases; junction bases not matched to a gene: 6. The CDR3 consists of 14 residues. CDR1 is LGHDT, CDR2 YNNKEL, per germline (reference sequence). The CDR3: CASSQRAGGSEQYF. The DNA of the CDR3 is TGTGCCAGCAGCCAACGGGCGGGGGGCTCCGAGCAGTACTTC.

V is TRBV28 and J is TRBJ2-3; 8 nucleotides align to TRBD1. The CDR3 is 15 amino acids. The V gene's germline CDR1 is MDHEN and CDR2 SYDVKM. Trimming removed 5 bases from V and 1 base from J; junction bases left unmatched: 5. The CDR3 reads CASSPPGQGTDTQYF. CDR3 nucleotide sequence: TGTGCCAGCAGTCCACCGGGACAGGGCACAGATACGCAGTATTTT.

This clonotype was found once. With a much larger clone just one base away, this may be a read error. The V call is TRBV6-1, the J call TRBJ2-7, with 13 bases aligning to TRBD2. The CDR3 contains 17 residues. The germline gives CDR1 MNHNS, CDR2 SASEGT. The CDR3 DNA is TGTGCCAGCAGCCTACTAGCGGGAGGGCCAAGCTCCCACGAGCAGTACTTC. Translation gives CASSLLAGGPSSHEQYF.

This clonotype showed up just a few times. This chain uses TRBV24-1 with TRBJ1-1; no definite D call. V lost 0 bases to trimming and J lost 7 bases, with 5 bases between them. Germline V gene lookup returns CDR1 KGHDR and CDR2 SFDVKD. This CDR3 contains 12 residues. The CDR3 protein is CATSDLSGEAFF. CDR3 DNA: TGTGCCACCAGTGATTTGAGCGGTGAAGCTTTCTTT.

This chain links TRBV5-1 with TRBJ2-3, with 11 bases matching TRBD1. With V trimmed by 3 bases and J by 5 bases, 2 bases remained unmatched. CDR1 is SGHRS and CDR2 is YFSETQ in the germline V gene. This CDR3 is built from 14 residues. Written as DNA, the CDR3 is TGCGCCAGCAGCTCGGGACAGGGGGTAGATACGCAGTATTTT. Translated, it gives CASSSGQGVDTQYF. Drawing the rest from reference TRBV5-1 and TRBJ2-3, the complete variable domain is KAGVTQTPRYLIKTRGQQVTLSCSPISGHRSVSWYQQTPGQGLQFLFEYFSETQRNKGNFPGRFSGRQFSNSRSEMNVSTLELGDSALYLCASSSGQGVDTQYFGPGTRLTVL.

V and J are TRBV18 and TRBJ2-7; the match to TRBD2 covers 9 bases. Per germline, CDR1 KGHSH and CDR2 LQKENI. With V trimmed by 3 bases and J by 2 bases, 8 bases remained unmatched. This CDR3 is 16 amino acids long. The CDR3 nucleotides read TGTGCCAGCTCACCCCCTTTCCCTAGCGGGGCCTACGAGCAGTACTTC. Its translation is CASSPPFPSGAYEQYF.

There are many counts of this clonotype. This chain uses TRBV3-1 with TRBJ2-1, with a tentative D call TRBD1 (6 bases). V lost 2 bases, J lost 8 bases, and 10 bases lay in between. This CDR3 is 13 amino acids long. The germline gives CDR1 LGHDT, CDR2 YNNKEL (reference sequence). CDR3 residues: CASSQFRGYEQFF. The CDR3, as DNA: TGTGCCAGCAGCCAATTCAGGGGATATGAGCAGTTCTTC.

This chain joins TRBV7-2 and TRBJ2-7; maybe TRBD2 (6 bases). The CDR3 has 15 residues. Germline-derived CDR1 and CDR2 are SGHTA and FQGNSA. Trimming took 5 bases from V and 3 from J, leaving 17 bases between them. The DNA of the CDR3 is TGTGCCAGCAGCCTGGGGCGCGGGGATATCTACGAGCAGTACTTC. This translates into CASSLGRGDIYEQYF. The complete variable domain, with remaining parts taken from reference TRBV7-2 and TRBJ2-7, reads GAGVSQSPSNKVTEKGKDVELRCDPISGHTALYWYRQSLGQGLEFLIYFQGNSAPDKSGLPSDRFSAERTGGSVSTLTIQRTQQEDSAVYLCASSLGRGDIYEQYFGPGTRLTVT.

This clonotype occurred many times. V usage is TRBV29-1 and J usage is TRBJ1-2; possibly TRBD1 for D (5 bases). The CDR3 has 15 residues. The V and J ends lost 5 bases and 0 bases respectively, with 16 bases between them. Per the germline V gene, CDR1 is SQVTM and CDR2 is ANQGSEA. CDR3 amino acids: CSVYDSRGTNYGYTF. Written as DNA, the CDR3 is TGCAGCGTTTATGACAGTCGGGGGACTAACTATGGCTACACCTTC.

This clonotype has a single count. One base away lies a much larger clone, so this may be a sequencing read error. This rearrangement joins TRBV27 to TRBJ2-5; the D gene is possibly TRBD1 (5 bases). Germline V gene lookup returns CDR1 MNHEY and CDR2 SMNVEV (reference sequence). The CDR3 has 15 residues. Written as DNA, the CDR3 is TGTGCCAGCAGTTTAACGTGGGGCGCGGAAGAGGCCCAGTACTTC. Amino acids: CASSLTWGAEEAQYF.

This clonotype was found a few times. The rearrangement uses TRBV20-1 and TRBJ1-4, with D unclear. Trimming shortened V by 0 bases and J by 6 bases, and 20 bases separated the two germline ends. Germline V lookup: CDR1 DFQATT, CDR2 SNEGSKA (reference sequence). The CDR3 length is 17 residues. CDR3 sequence reads: CSARDRREVSIDEKLFF. The CDR3 DNA reads as TGCAGTGCTAGAGATAGGAGGGAAGTGAGCATAGATGAAAAACTGTTTTTT.

Notes on this clonotype: This may arise from a read error, as a much more abundant clone is one base away. The V and J genes are TRBV28 and TRBJ1-2; 9 bases fit TRBD1. Germline V lookup: CDR1 MDHEN, CDR2 SYDVKM. After removal of 4 bases from V and 4 bases from J, the junction contained 7 bases not matched to a gene. This CDR3 spans 15 amino acids. The CDR3 DNA sequence: TGTGCCAGCAGTTCAGCGCCGGGACAGGGCTATGGCTACACCTTC. Residues: CASSSAPGQGYGYTF.

This clonotype was found a few times. J is TRBJ2-2 and V is TRBV5-1; weak D call: TRBD2 (6 bases). The ends were cut back, 4 bases at V and 3 bases at J, with 7 bases in the middle. The CDR3 is 13 amino acids. Germline CDR1 reads SGHRS; CDR2 reads YFSETQ. Written as DNA, the CDR3 is TGCGCCAGCAGCCCTAGCGACACCGGGGAGCTGTTTTTT. Translated, it gives CASSPSDTGELFF.

Only a few counts were recorded for this clonotype. The V gene is TRBV12-3 or TRBV12-4, the J gene TRBJ2-2, with TRBD1 matching 8 bases. The junction had 5 bases not matched to a gene; V was cut back by 1 base and J by 7 bases. The CDR3 covers 15 residues. CDR3 residues: CASSLGTGIGGELFF. The CDR3 nucleotides read TGTGCCAGCAGTTTAGGGACAGGGATAGGCGGGGAGCTGTTTTTT.

This clonotype was detected only a few times. The chain is built from TRBV6-9 and TRBJ2-7; D is possibly TRBD2 (5 bases). This CDR3 is built from 15 residues. CDR1 and CDR2 from the germline V gene are MNHGY and SVAAGI. V was clipped by 3 bases and J by 3 bases, with 15 bases between them. Here the CDR3 reads CASSYSGGLVYEQYF. The DNA for the CDR3 is TGTGCCAGCAGTTACTCTGGCGGGTTGGTCTACGAGCAGTACTTC.

On this clonotype: This may be a read error, as it is one base from a much larger clone. The CDR3 region is CAGSTDRGHAGELFF. In DNA, the CDR3 is TGTGCCGGCAGTACCGACAGGGGGCACGCCGGGGAGCTGTTTTTT. The J gene is TRBJ2-2, the V gene TRBV6-2 or TRBV6-3; TRBD1 agrees at 10 bases. This CDR3 has 15 residues. Germline CDR1 and CDR2: MNHEY and SVGEGT.